This TCR beta chain was recorded in a study of T cells in Graves' hyperthyroidism and ophthalmopathy. Notes on the study in general: Most thyroid clonotypes expanded above 0.001 appeared in blood too.

The investigators amplified TCR beta CDR3 regions from RNA transcripts. HTBI primers were employed in a first-round RT-PCR of the TCR CDR3. TCRdb analysed the multiplex PCR reads with MiXCR anew, one entry per CDR3 protein. The sample has about 570,000 distinct CDR3 sequences; about 45% are singletons. Trimming shortened V by 3 bases and J by 0 bases, and 11 bases separated the two germline ends. Germline V gives CDR1 LNHDA, CDR2 SQIVND (reference sequence). This CDR3 is 15 amino acids long. Concerning this clonotype: The antigen remains undetermined.

The TCR was taken from an adult woman with Graves' disease, either hyperthyroidism or ophthalmopathy (not recorded which). The sequenced sample consisted of peripheral blood or thyroid tissue (not recorded which). The chain has TRBV19 and TRBJ1-1; D possibly corresponds to TRBD1 (6 bases). The CDR3 region is CASSITDSMNTEAFF. CDR3 coding DNA: TGTGCCAGTAGTATCACGGACAGTATGAACACTGAAGCTTTCTTT. The whole variable domain, remainder taken from reference TRBV19 and TRBJ1-1, is DGGITQSPKYLFRKEGQNVTLSCEQNLNHDAMYWYRQDPGQGLRLIYYSQIVNDFQKGDIAEGYSVSREKKESFPLTVTSAQKNPTAFYLCASSITDSMNTEAFFGQGTRLTVV.